This record covers a single T cell receptor (beta chain). There is no known antigen for this receptor. Nothing much larger sits one base from this clone, and base qualities are not available. Including the terminal cysteine and phenylalanine, the CDR3 comprises 13 residues. Solely the CDR3 DNA is kept, with 39 bases framed from the first base. The germline V gene supplies CDR1 SGHDN and CDR2 FVKESK. V and J are truncated by 4 bases and 4 bases respectively, leaving an intervening sequence of 10 bases. The immunoSEQ hsTCRB v3.0 assay was used at survey level resolution for TRB variable region sequencing. The targeted TRB sequencing depth was roughly 40,000-55,000 T-cell genomes per sample. Pooled TRB libraries were sequenced on an Illumina MiSeq with a v3 150-cycle kit. For the original study's pipeline: Repertoire analysis was run in R within a reproducible Nextflow workflow that covered QC, data transformation and analysis. LymphoSeq2, an R package for AIRR-Seq data exploration, was used to implement custom analyses. A handful of samples that produced fewer than 5000 total TRB sequences were removed, so 200 or so HIV repertoires were analyzed. Among the roughly 180 retained HIV repertoires, some 59 were collected before ART initiation and under 150 after ART initiation. Each repertoire was downsampled to 5000 TRB nucleotide sequences, and summary statistics were averaged across 100 downsampling iterations. The analysis kept only TRB sequences whose CDR3 regions were at least seven amino acids long. Diversity was assessed using a clonality score derived from Shannon entropy and using the Gini coefficient. In the repertoire networks, any two of the top 5000 CDR3 amino acid sequences were connected whenever the two sequences differed by an edit distance of one. For TRB CDR3 amino acid sequences, GLIPH2 was used to predict antigen specificity groups and MHC restriction. To flag known CMV, EBV, HIV or tissue antigen associations, CDR3 amino acid sequences were matched against VDJdb and McPAS-TCR. Pre-ART, post-ART and control groups were compared with Wilcoxon signed-rank tests and Holm-Bonferroni correction. TCRdb obtained this table from immuneACCESS and retained in-frame rearrangements with V and J assigned. These tables miss some clones; where compared with another copy, unresolved V genes account for less than half of the shortfall, and the remainder is unexplained. The V and J calls and clone size were taken over from that table, and D and trimming were inferred from the DNA. This sample has about 23,000 clones in its table, and around 80% of those were observed once. The ten largest clones take up 5% of the sample.

To be included, a participant needed at least one PBMC sample from before ART initiation plus at least two post-ART samples. Treatment was received in the United States of America by all participants with HIV. Before DNA extraction, cryopreserved samples containing about 0.95-10 million PBMC were thawed and washed. At the time of the earliest PBMC sample, participants with HIV were aged between about 20 and 55 years. Per participant, PBMC samples came from 1-4 timepoints prior to ART initiation and 2-8 timepoints following ART initiation, for a median of 7 samples. Serial HIV viral load, CD4+ T-cell count, ART history and demographic data were obtained for every participant. A Qiagen kit on a QIAcube was used to extract genomic DNA from unsorted PBMC, with samples processed in batches of 12. This sample is part of a study of long-term antiretroviral therapy in people with HIV (dated by TCRdb to 2022 to 2024). With regard to the full study: Collection of the earliest samples took place about a decade ahead of the 2015 WHO recommendation for immediate ART, at a time when ART was typically delayed until CD4 counts fell. A retrospective serial study tested whether ART initiation and durable HIV suppression were associated with changes in peripheral blood TRB repertoire composition and diversity. A total of roughly 200 cryopreserved PBMC samples were contributed to the cohort by 30 adults with confirmed HIV infection, with samples collected serially over a mean of roughly six years (range 1-12). No cross-contamination during QIAcube processing was seen in test extractions of a monoclonal T-cell line run alongside a few dozen polyclonal samples. About a third of the roughly 30 participants with HIV were female. Overall study results and their limits: Expanded TRB clones identified before ART initiation dominated the repertoire across all time points, though the dominance fluctuated and decreased in many PLHIV after ART. Since PBMC availability was limited, sequencing covered only the TCR beta chain, with no alpha chain pairing. Samples dated from 2004 to 2017, and the ART regimens used may be less effective than current ones. Inferences about post-ART repertoire changes were limited because no data were available on ART adherence, viral resistance or therapy changes. CDR3 length ranges in HIV repertoires were narrower than in controls, and network structure suggested an antigen-experienced repertoire with only a slight naive shift after ART. A significant increase in TRB diversity was found to be associated with ART initiation, although TRB diversity was observed to remain significantly below that of transplant donor controls even after long-term ART. Because cell numbers in pre-ART samples were limited, unsorted PBMC were profiled instead of sorted CD4+ and CD8+ T cells.

Sequencing was performed on unsorted PBMCs, taken 0.3 years after starting antiretroviral therapy. This TCR derives from a man aged 45 to 65 with HIV. Rearrangement joined TRBV14 to TRBJ1-2; no D gene can be assigned with confidence. The CDR3 corresponds to CASSPRKRYGYTF. The bases are TGTGCCAGCAGCCCCAGGAAGCGCTATGGCTACACCTTC.